This is a list of T cell receptor beta chains from one sample in a study of blood T cell repertoires in COVID-19. TCRdb keeps only in-frame clones here, not all; method: immunoSEQ multiplex PCR. The sample includes roughly 53,000 clones, about 89% of them seen just once. Sample: peripheral blood. The origin of the receptors is a woman older than 75 with COVID-19, enrolled during active disease. Each CDR3 is given with its conserved first and last residue. D genes are given only for firm matches. The size entry is marked missing in some rows and otherwise reads once, few, many or a size class.

length: 15
size: .
D: .
V: TRBV6-5
J: TRBJ2-3
DNA: TGTGCCAGCAGGCTAGGGGGAACTAGCACAGATACGCAGTATTTT
CDR3: CASRLGGTSTDTQYF

length: 15
size: .
D: TRBD1
V: TRBV19
J: TRBJ2-3
DNA: TGTGCCAGTGGTCACAGGGGGGACGGGACAGATACGCAGTATTTT
CDR3: CASGHRGDGTDTQYF

length: 13
size: .
D: .
V: TRBV7-9
J: TRBJ1-5
DNA: TGTGCCAGCAGCTTACAGGGTAATCAGCCCCAGCATTTT
CDR3: CASSLQGNQPQHF

length: 16
size: .
D: TRBD1
V: TRBV19
J: TRBJ2-5
DNA: TGTGCCAGTAGTCGATTGACAGGGACCCCTCAAGAGACCCAGTACTTC
CDR3: CASSRLTGTPQETQYF

length: 14
size: .
D: .
V: TRBV5-1
J: TRBJ2-1
DNA: TGCGCCAGCAGCTTGGGACCACCTAGGAATGAGCAGTTCTTC
CDR3: CASSLGPPRNEQFF

length: 14
size: once
D: TRBD1
V: TRBV11-3
J: TRBJ2-7
DNA: TGTGCCAGCAGCTTAGTCTACAGGGGGTACGAGCAGTACTTC
CDR3: CASSLVYRGYEQYF

length: 13
size: .
D: .
V: TRBV12-3/TRBV12-4
J: TRBJ2-5
DNA: TGTGCCAGCAGCATCGCCCGAGGGGAGACCCAGTACTTC
CDR3: CASSIARGETQYF

length: 16
size: .
D: .
V: TRBV5-4
J: TRBJ2-5
DNA: TGTGCCAGCAGCTTGGGCGGGACCGGTCCCGTGGAGACCCAGTACTTC
CDR3: CASSLGGTGPVETQYF

length: 16
size: .
D: .
V: TRBV4-1
J: TRBJ1-5
DNA: TGCGCCAGCAGCCAAAAGGATGCAGGGGACAATCAGCCCCAGCATTTT
CDR3: CASSQKDAGDNQPQHF

length: 18
size: few
D: TRBD1
V: TRBV5-5
J: TRBJ1-3
DNA: TGTGCCAGCAGCTTCCGGGACAGTCGGACTATAGGGGGAAACACCATATATTTT
CDR3: CASSFRDSRTIGGNTIYF

length: 15
size: once
D: .
V: TRBV10-3
J: TRBJ1-2
DNA: TGTGCCATCAGTGAGCCCGGGTTTTATCATGGTGGCTACACCTTC
CDR3: CAISEPGFYHGGYTF

length: 15
size: .
D: .
V: TRBV2
J: TRBJ1-6
DNA: TGTGCCAGCAGGGCAGAGGGATCCCCCAATTCACCCCTCCACTTT
CDR3: CASRAEGSPNSPLHF

length: 17
size: .
D: TRBD2
V: TRBV19
J: TRBJ2-5
DNA: TGTGCCAGTAGCCCTTTAGGGGCGGGAGCGGTACAAGAGACCCAGTACTTC
CDR3: CASSPLGAGAVQETQYF

length: 16
size: .
D: .
V: TRBV11-2
J: TRBJ1-1
DNA: TGTGCCAGCAGCTTAGATCGCGGGGCCGGAGGGACTGAAGCTTTCTTT
CDR3: CASSLDRGAGGTEAFF

length: 12
size: .
D: .
V: TRBV7-8
J: TRBJ2-3
DNA: TGTGCCAGCAGCCCTTACACAGATACGCAGTATTTT
CDR3: CASSPYTDTQYF

length: 14
size: once
D: TRBD1
V: TRBV7-9
J: TRBJ1-2
DNA: TGTGCCAGCAGCTTAGGGGGACAGAACTATGGCTACACCTTC
CDR3: CASSLGGQNYGYTF

length: 15
size: .
D: .
V: TRBV13
J: TRBJ2-7
DNA: TGTGCCAGCAGTCATGATAGGGGGGGTTCCAACGAGCAGTACTTC
CDR3: CASSHDRGGSNEQYF

length: 13
size: .
D: .
V: TRBV25-1
J: TRBJ1-2
DNA: TGTGCCAGCCAGGGGACCATGTCTTTTGGCTACACCTTC
CDR3: CASQGTMSFGYTF

length: 16
size: .
D: TRBD1
V: TRBV6-1
J: TRBJ1-5
DNA: TGTGCCAGCAGTGAGCCGAACAGGGGACGAAATCAGCCCCAGCATTTT
CDR3: CASSEPNRGRNQPQHF

length: 17
size: .
D: .
V: TRBV5-1
J: TRBJ2-7
DNA: TGCGCCAGCAGCTTCCCCGTCCGGGACACCACATCCTACGAGCAGTACTTC
CDR3: CASSFPVRDTTSYEQYF

length: 14
size: few
D: .
V: TRBV28
J: TRBJ2-7
DNA: TGTGCCAGCAGTACCACAGGGCCCCCATACGAGCAGTACTTC
CDR3: CASSTTGPPYEQYF

length: 14
size: .
D: .
V: TRBV19
J: TRBJ2-3
DNA: TGTGCCAGTAGTACCGGACAGCTCACAGATACGCAGTATTTT
CDR3: CASSTGQLTDTQYF

length: 16
size: .
D: TRBD2
V: TRBV7-7
J: TRBJ2-2
DNA: TGTGCTAGCAGCTTAGCGGGGGGGCCCGGCACCGGGGAGCTGTTTTTT
CDR3: CASSLAGGPGTGELFF

length: 15
size: .
D: .
V: TRBV28
J: TRBJ2-7
DNA: TGTGCCAGCAGTTTATACCGCGGGGTCACCTACGAGCAGTACTTC
CDR3: CASSLYRGVTYEQYF

length: 14
size: .
D: TRBD2
V: TRBV9
J: TRBJ2-7
DNA: TGTGCCAGCAGCGAGGGACTACCTTCGGGCGAGCAGTACTTC
CDR3: CASSEGLPSGEQYF

length: 14
size: .
D: .
V: TRBV7-9
J: TRBJ1-1
DNA: TGTGCCAGCAGCCCCCAGGGGCTGAACACTGAAGCTTTCTTT
CDR3: CASSPQGLNTEAFF

length: 18
size: .
D: TRBD1
V: TRBV5-4
J: TRBJ2-6
DNA: TGTGCCAGCAGTTTTACCGGGACAGGGCGCTCTGGGGCCAACGTCCTGACTTTC
CDR3: CASSFTGTGRSGANVLTF

length: 13
size: .
D: .
V: TRBV19
J: TRBJ2-1
DNA: TGTGCCAGTACCACTGTTATCGGAGGTGAGCAGTTCTTC
CDR3: CASTTVIGGEQFF

length: 15
size: .
D: .
V: TRBV21-1
J: TRBJ1-3
DNA: TGTGCCAGCAGCAAACACCGGAGCTCTGGAAACACCATATATTTT
CDR3: CASSKHRSSGNTIYF

length: 11
size: .
D: .
V: TRBV18
J: TRBJ1-1
DNA: TGTGCCAGCTCACCAGAGCATGAAGCTTTCTTT
CDR3: CASSPEHEAFF

length: 15
size: .
D: .
V: TRBV6-5
J: TRBJ1-1
DNA: TGTGCCAGCAGTTACTCGAGGCCCAGTAGAGGAGAAGCTTTCTTT
CDR3: CASSYSRPSRGEAFF

length: 15
size: .
D: .
V: TRBV25-1
J: TRBJ2-5
DNA: TGTGCCAGCAGTGAGCCTGGGGGGAACCAAGAGACCCAGTACTTC
CDR3: CASSEPGGNQETQYF

length: 14
size: few
D: .
V: TRBV15
J: TRBJ2-7
DNA: TGTGCCACCAGCAGAGATCGGAGACCGTACGAGCAGTACTTC
CDR3: CATSRDRRPYEQYF

length: 12
size: .
D: .
V: TRBV23-1
J: TRBJ2-1
DNA: TGCGCCAGCAGTCATTACTACAATGAGCAGTTCTTC
CDR3: CASSHYYNEQFF

length: 15
size: .
D: .
V: TRBV6-5
J: TRBJ1-2
DNA: TGTGCCAGCAGCACCTTCGACCGGGTAACCTATGGCTACACCTTC
CDR3: CASSTFDRVTYGYTF

length: 12
size: .
D: .
V: TRBV29-1
J: TRBJ2-4
DNA: TGCAGCGTTGGTGCGGCCAAAAACATTCAGTACTTC
CDR3: CSVGAAKNIQYF

length: 16
size: .
D: .
V: TRBV5-1
J: TRBJ1-3
DNA: TGCGCCAGCCTTTCGGGGGGCTTAAGCTCTGGAAACACCATATATTTT
CDR3: CASLSGGLSSGNTIYF

length: 12
size: .
D: .
V: TRBV4-2
J: TRBJ1-3
DNA: TGTGCCAGCAGCCAGGGGGCAAACACCATATATTTT
CDR3: CASSQGANTIYF

length: 16
size: .
D: TRBD2
V: TRBV11-2
J: TRBJ2-1
DNA: TGTGCCAGCAGCTCCGCGGGACTAGCGGACCACAATGAGCAGTTCTTC
CDR3: CASSSAGLADHNEQFF

length: 15
size: .
D: .
V: TRBV7-3
J: TRBJ2-3
DNA: TGTGCCAGCAGCCCCTCGCAGGGGCGCACAGATACGCAGTATTTT
CDR3: CASSPSQGRTDTQYF

length: 15
size: .
D: TRBD1
V: TRBV2
J: TRBJ1-1
DNA: TGTGCCAGCAGGGGGGACAGGAGAGGGAACACTGAAGCTTTCTTT
CDR3: CASRGDRRGNTEAFF

length: 14
size: .
D: .
V: TRBV28
J: TRBJ1-2
DNA: TGTGCCAGCAGAAAGATGGGCTCCCTCCCTGGCTACACCTTC
CDR3: CASRKMGSLPGYTF

length: 14
size: once
D: .
V: TRBV6-5
J: TRBJ2-7
DNA: TGTGCCAGCAGCGTCGGGGTCAATTCCTACGAGCAGTACTTC
CDR3: CASSVGVNSYEQYF

length: 14
size: .
D: .
V: TRBV6-4
J: TRBJ1-5
DNA: TGTGCCAGCAGCTTGACGCCGGGTACCCAGCCCCAGCATTTT
CDR3: CASSLTPGTQPQHF

length: 11
size: .
D: .
V: TRBV28
J: TRBJ1-2
DNA: TGTGCCAGCAGCATCAACTATGGCTACACCTTC
CDR3: CASSINYGYTF

length: 20
size: .
D: TRBD1
V: TRBV6-2/TRBV6-3
J: TRBJ1-5
DNA: TGTGCCAGCAGTTACAACCCCCGGGACAGGGTTGTAATTGGCAATCAGCCCCAGCATTTT
CDR3: CASSYNPRDRVVIGNQPQHF

length: 12
size: .
D: TRBD1
V: TRBV3-1/TRBV3-2
J: TRBJ2-1
DNA: TGTGCCAGTAGGACAGGGGGCCATGAGCAGTTCTTC
CDR3: CASRTGGHEQFF

length: 15
size: .
D: .
V: TRBV14
J: TRBJ2-7
DNA: TGTGCCAGCAGCAAAAAACAGGGTACAAGCTACGAGCAGTACTTC
CDR3: CASSKKQGTSYEQYF

length: 14
size: .
D: TRBD1
V: TRBV5-1
J: TRBJ2-7
DNA: TGCGCCAGCACAACCGGGACAGGGTCCTACGAGCAGTACTTC
CDR3: CASTTGTGSYEQYF

length: 14
size: .
D: TRBD2
V: TRBV7-2
J: TRBJ2-3
DNA: TGTGCCAGCAGCCAGACTAGCATGGGAGATACGCAGTATTTT
CDR3: CASSQTSMGDTQYF

length: 14
size: .
D: TRBD1
V: TRBV28
J: TRBJ1-5
DNA: TGTGCCAGCAGCCGACAGGGTGGCAATCAGCCCCAGCATTTT
CDR3: CASSRQGGNQPQHF

length: 16
size: .
D: TRBD1
V: TRBV4-1
J: TRBJ1-2
DNA: TGCGCCAGCAGCCAGACAGGGGGTATTACTAACTATGGCTACACCTTC
CDR3: CASSQTGGITNYGYTF

length: 14
size: .
D: TRBD1
V: TRBV10-1
J: TRBJ1-1
DNA: TGCGCCAGCAGTTCGGACGGAGGGGGCTGGGGAGCTTTCTTT
CDR3: CASSSDGGGWGAFF

length: 15
size: .
D: .
V: TRBV15
J: TRBJ1-2
DNA: TGTGCCACCAGCAGAGTGGGGGCAGGACACTATGGCTACACCTTC
CDR3: CATSRVGAGHYGYTF

length: 19
size: .
D: TRBD2
V: TRBV27
J: TRBJ2-7
DNA: TGTGCCAGCAGCCCCAGAGCGGGAGGGCCTACTTTTAATCCCTACGAGCAGTACTTC
CDR3: CASSPRAGGPTFNPYEQYF

length: 16
size: .
D: TRBD2
V: TRBV5-1
J: TRBJ2-3
DNA: TGCGCCAGCAGCTTGGTTCTAGCGGGGTCCACAGATACGCAGTATTTT
CDR3: CASSLVLAGSTDTQYF

length: 13
size: once
D: .
V: TRBV5-1
J: TRBJ2-2
DNA: TGCGCCAGTATCGGGACATCCACCGGGGAGCTGTTTTTT
CDR3: CASIGTSTGELFF

length: 13
size: .
D: TRBD1
V: TRBV27
J: TRBJ1-2
DNA: TGTGCCAGCAGAGAAGACAGGGAAAGTGGCTACACCTTC
CDR3: CASREDRESGYTF

length: 14
size: .
D: .
V: TRBV5-6
J: TRBJ1-1
DNA: TGTGCCAGCCTTCTTGGGGGGAGGAACACTGAAGCTTTCTTT
CDR3: CASLLGGRNTEAFF

length: 14
size: .
D: TRBD1
V: TRBV5-1
J: TRBJ1-2
DNA: TGCGCCAGCAGCAAATGGGACAGGGCTGAGGGCTACACCTTC
CDR3: CASSKWDRAEGYTF